This T cell receptor (beta chain) was documented in a study of shared clonotypes between healthy human individuals. Sequenced by immunoSEQ multiplex PCR; TCRdb stores in-frame clones only, minus some. Of roughly 1.5 million clones in the sample, around 98% were seen once. V shed 7 bases and J shed 5 bases, with 15 bases lying between them. Germline V gives CDR1 SGHRS, CDR2 YFSETQ. The CDR3 sequence is 13 residues long. Sequences were obtained from naive CD4+ T cells sorted from blood. Subset of the sample: CD45RA+ positively selected. The genes are TRBV5-1 and TRBJ2-5; tentatively, D is TRBD2 (6 bases). The source of this sequence is a young man in good health. CDR3 in DNA: TGCGCCAGCGGAGGGACCATCGTGGAGACCCAGTACTTC. Translated: CASGGTIVETQYF.